Detailed here is one TCR beta chain. Its antigen is not known. The sample is drawn from a study of blood T cells in healthy people across ages. Study-level findings and limits: Donor CMV status was unknown, possibly confounding expanded clonotype changes. More naive CD4+ cells and higher diversity marked long-lived donors relative to aged donors.

Germline V gene lookup returns CDR1 SEHNR and CDR2 FQNEAQ (reference sequence). V was shortened by 5 bases and J by 4 bases, with 12 bases between the two germline ends. The CDR3 runs 14 residues. A second PCR of about 7 to 12 cycles used a sample-barcoded 5' primer and a J-beta primer mix. All samples yielded 2.5 million or more CDR3-containing paired-end reads. TCRdb ran MiXCR on the 5' RACE reads and lists one entry per CDR3 protein. The data contain 790,000 or so distinct CDR3 sequences, about 61% of them singletons. This sequence joins TRBV7-9 and TRBJ2-1; D remains ambiguous. This TCR was sampled from a middle-aged man in good health. The source material was blood. The CDR3 is CASSEDGFYNEQFF. In DNA form, the CDR3 reads TGTGCCAGCAGCGAGGACGGATTTTACAATGAGCAGTTCTTC. Full variable domain (missing parts from reference TRBV7-9 and TRBJ2-1): DTGVSQNPRHKITKRGQNVTFRCDPISEHNRLYWYRQTLGQGPEFLTYFQNEAQLEKSRLLSDRFSAERPKGSFSTLEIQRTEQGDSAMYLCASSEDGFYNEQFFGPGTRLTVL.